The rows below give T cell receptor beta chains drawn from one sample of a study of blood T cell repertoires in COVID-19. Repertoires were generated with immunoSEQ multiplex PCR, while TCRdb's copy carries only in-frame clones and drops some. The sample has approximately 200,000 clones; 94% are singletons. Sequencing input: peripheral blood. The receptors here all came from a man in his thirties or forties with COVID-19, enrolled during active disease. Each CDR3 is given with its conserved first and last residue. A D gene is named only where the DNA matches it firmly. Size is stated for part of the rows, as once, few or many counts, or as a class when the clone is expanded.

v_gene	d_gene	j_gene	abundance	CDR3aa	CDR3nt
TRBV5-6	TRBD1	TRBJ1-1	-	CASSEQGSGTEAFF	TGTGCCAGCAGCGAACAGGGGTCTGGCACTGAAGCTTTCTTT
TRBV19	TRBD1	TRBJ2-1	once	CASTPGQASNEQFF	TGTGCCAGTACCCCGGGACAGGCGAGTAATGAGCAGTTCTTC
TRBV12-5	-	TRBJ1-3	-	CASGLQVNSGNTIYF	TGTGCTAGTGGACTCCAGGTAAACTCTGGAAACACCATATATTTT
TRBV19	TRBD1	TRBJ2-7	-	CASSINRGRLEQYF	TGTGCCAGTAGTATTAACAGGGGGCGGCTCGAGCAGTACTTC
TRBV19	-	TRBJ2-7	-	CASSIDGSSEQYF	TGTGCCAGTAGTATTGACGGGAGCTCCGAGCAGTACTTC
TRBV19	TRBD2	TRBJ2-3	once	CASSILAGGRGTDTQYF	TGTGCCAGTAGTATCCTAGCGGGGGGGCGGGGCACAGATACGCAGTATTTT
TRBV19	-	TRBJ1-1	-	CASSISRVNTEAFF	TGTGCCAGTAGTATTTCGAGGGTGAACACTGAAGCTTTCTTT
TRBV27	TRBD1	TRBJ2-5	-	CASSQRGGPETQYF	TGTGCCAGCAGCCAGCGAGGGGGCCCAGAGACCCAGTACTTC
TRBV6-5	-	TRBJ1-5	-	CASSYSRYDPQPQHF	TGTGCCAGCAGTTACTCGAGGTACGATCCGCAGCCCCAGCATTTT
TRBV6-2/TRBV6-3	-	TRBJ2-3	-	CASSYSGVLDTQYF	TGTGCCAGCAGTTACTCAGGGGTTTTAGATACGCAGTATTTT
TRBV3-1/TRBV3-2	TRBD1	TRBJ1-6	-	CASSQGTGYSPLHF	TGTGCCAGCAGCCAAGGGACAGGGTACTCACCCCTCCACTTT
TRBV15	-	TRBJ2-7	-	CATSRGVGTGDYEQYF	TGTGCCACCAGCAGAGGGGTGGGAACAGGAGATTACGAGCAGTACTTC
TRBV6-5	-	TRBJ1-2	once	CASSLREYYGYTF	TGTGCCAGCAGTCTGAGGGAATACTATGGCTACACCTTC
TRBV5-4	TRBD2	TRBJ2-7	-	CASTTSGGPYEQYF	TGTGCCAGCACTACCAGCGGGGGGCCCTACGAGCAGTACTTC
TRBV13	-	TRBJ1-1	-	CASNRGGHGTEAFF	TGTGCCAGCAACCGCGGGGGCCATGGCACTGAAGCTTTCTTT
TRBV27	-	TRBJ1-5	-	CASSSGGALAINQPQHF	TGTGCCAGCAGTTCAGGAGGGGCTTTGGCGATCAATCAGCCCCAGCATTTT
TRBV5-1	-	TRBJ2-2	once	CASSFRELANTGELFF	TGCGCCAGCAGTTTCCGGGAGTTAGCGAACACCGGGGAGCTGTTTTTT
TRBV4-2	TRBD1	TRBJ1-1	-	CASSQGDRGEGTEAFF	TGTGCCAGCAGCCAGGGGGACAGGGGAGAGGGCACTGAAGCTTTCTTT
TRBV18	-	TRBJ1-5	-	CASSRLENQPQHF	TGTGCCAGCTCACGACTGGAGAATCAGCCCCAGCATTTT
TRBV5-5	-	TRBJ1-1	-	CASSLVPWNTEAFF	TGTGCCAGCAGCTTGGTTCCATGGAACACTGAAGCTTTCTTT
TRBV2	-	TRBJ2-3	-	CASTRWTIGELDTQYF	TGTGCCAGCACTAGATGGACTATCGGGGAGTTAGATACGCAGTATTTT
TRBV6-2/TRBV6-3	-	TRBJ2-1	once	CASSLPKWRAYNEQFF	TGTGCCAGCAGTCTCCCTAAATGGAGAGCCTACAATGAGCAGTTCTTC
TRBV12-3/TRBV12-4	-	TRBJ1-2	-	CASRYRVNYGYTF	TGTGCCAGCAGGTACAGGGTTAACTATGGCTACACCTTC
TRBV14	TRBD1	TRBJ1-6	-	CASSRTGQGANNSPLHF	TGTGCCAGCAGCCGAACTGGACAGGGGGCTAATAATTCACCCCTCCACTTT
TRBV7-9	TRBD2	TRBJ2-1	once	CASSRLPSGGVGTYNEQFF	TGTGCCAGCAGCAGGCTCCCTAGCGGGGGGGTCGGAACTTACAATGAGCAGTTCTTC
TRBV5-6	TRBD2	TRBJ2-7	once	CASSFPTSGGEQYF	TGTGCCAGCAGCTTTCCGACTAGCGGGGGCGAGCAGTACTTC
TRBV27	-	TRBJ1-2	-	CASSSRDAGYTF	TGTGCCAGCAGTTCGCGGGACGCTGGCTACACCTTC
TRBV10-3	TRBD1	TRBJ2-1	-	CAIRGDRDGYEQFF	TGTGCCATCAGGGGGGACAGGGACGGCTATGAGCAGTTCTTC
TRBV19	-	TRBJ1-5	-	CASKRREDQPQHF	TGTGCCAGTAAGCGGCGGGAAGATCAGCCCCAGCATTTT
TRBV6-5	-	TRBJ1-2	-	CASSIQGDYGYTF	TGTGCCAGCAGCATACAGGGAGACTATGGCTACACCTTC
TRBV11-3	-	TRBJ1-1	once	CASSLGPNSNTEAFF	TGTGCCAGCAGCTTAGGTCCGAACTCGAACACTGAAGCTTTCTTT
TRBV4-1	TRBD1	TRBJ2-1	-	CASSQYQGENEQFF	TGCGCCAGCAGCCAATACCAGGGGGAAAATGAGCAGTTCTTC
TRBV21-1	-	TRBJ2-5	-	CASSKKAGQPIQETQYF	TGTGCCAGCAGCAAAAAAGCCGGACAGCCGATCCAAGAGACCCAGTACTTC
TRBV5-1	-	TRBJ1-1	-	CASSLWDIWNTEAFF	TGCGCCAGCAGCCTCTGGGACATCTGGAACACTGAAGCTTTCTTT
TRBV4-2	TRBD1	TRBJ1-5	-	CASSPGQNNQPQHF	TGTGCCAGCAGCCCGGGACAGAATAATCAGCCCCAGCATTTT
TRBV2	TRBD2	TRBJ2-5	-	CATSAGGSVKETQYF	TGTGCCACCTCCGCGGGGGGTAGCGTAAAAGAGACCCAGTACTTC
TRBV2	-	TRBJ1-2	-	CASTLSAQSYGYTF	TGTGCCAGCACCTTATCCGCACAGTCTTATGGCTACACCTTC
TRBV5-5	TRBD1	TRBJ1-2	-	CASSLAGGYGYTF	TGTGCCAGCAGCTTGGCAGGGGGTTATGGCTACACCTTC
TRBV4-2	-	TRBJ2-2	-	CASSQTTSNTGELFF	TGTGCCAGCAGCCAAACTACCTCGAACACCGGGGAGCTGTTTTTT
TRBV9	-	TRBJ1-1	-	CASSVVSQNTEAFF	TGTGCCAGCAGCGTAGTAAGCCAGAACACTGAAGCTTTCTTT
TRBV12-3/TRBV12-4	-	TRBJ1-1	-	CASSPPGWTEAFF	TGTGCCAGCAGCCCTCCGGGGTGGACTGAAGCTTTCTTT
TRBV11-2	-	TRBJ1-6	-	CASSPTGENSPLHF	TGTGCCAGCAGCCCGACAGGCGAGAATTCACCCCTCCACTTT
TRBV13	-	TRBJ2-7	-	CASILGGDRPYEQYF	TGTGCCAGCATCCTAGGAGGCGACAGACCCTACGAGCAGTACTTC
TRBV18	TRBD1	TRBJ2-7	once	CASSQRQGFYEQYF	TGTGCCAGCTCACAGAGACAGGGTTTCTACGAGCAGTACTTC
TRBV10-2	-	TRBJ1-5	-	CASSVDRTSNQPQHF	TGCGCCAGCAGTGTAGATCGAACCAGCAATCAGCCCCAGCATTTT
TRBV6-1	-	TRBJ2-2	few	CASSETGGDTGELFF	TGTGCCAGCAGTGAAACAGGGGGGGATACCGGGGAGCTGTTTTTT
TRBV12-3/TRBV12-4	TRBD1	TRBJ1-2	-	CASSRGQSYGYTF	TGTGCCAGCAGTCGGGGACAGAGTTATGGCTACACCTTC
TRBV2	-	TRBJ2-5	-	CASTDTQETQYF	TGTGCCAGTACAGATACTCAAGAGACCCAGTACTTC
TRBV29-1	TRBD1	TRBJ1-5	-	CSVEATGNSNQPQHF	TGCAGCGTTGAAGCGACAGGGAATAGCAATCAGCCCCAGCATTTT
TRBV21-1	-	TRBJ1-6	-	CASSVTGTGGENSPLHF	TGTGCCAGCAGCGTAACCGGGACAGGGGGCGAGAATTCACCCCTCCACTTT
TRBV3-1/TRBV3-2	TRBD2	TRBJ2-1	-	CASSQGLAGSNEQFF	TGTGCCAGCAGCCAAGGCCTAGCGGGGAGCAATGAGCAGTTCTTC
TRBV29-1	-	TRBJ1-2	-	CSVPGRVYGYTF	TGCAGCGTTCCCGGCCGGGTCTATGGCTACACCTTC